Listed below are T cell receptor beta chains from one sample, sequenced in a study of T cell responses to AZD1222 COVID-19 vaccine. Profiling relied on immunoSEQ multiplex PCR, and the TCRdb table lists in-frame clones only, not all of them. This table holds around 95,000 clones, around 90% found once. The sequencing here drew on peripheral blood, taken on day 0 of AZD1222 vaccination. Every receptor here comes from an adult in good health. CDR3s include the opening cysteine and the closing phenylalanine or tryptophan. D genes are given only for firm matches. Clone size is not always given. Where it is, it says once, few, many or a class for expanded clones.

D	V	size	J	CDR3	DNA
-	TRBV5-5	-	TRBJ2-1	CASSLDGQTYNEQFF	TGTGCCAGCAGCTTGGATGGACAGACCTACAATGAGCAGTTCTTC
TRBD2	TRBV5-5	-	TRBJ2-3	CASSFSGSSDTQYF	TGTGCCAGCAGTTTCAGCGGGAGTTCAGATACGCAGTATTTT
TRBD1	TRBV5-1	-	TRBJ2-7	CASSLAPGQGSYEQYF	TGCGCCAGCAGCTTGGCTCCGGGACAGGGATCCTACGAGCAGTACTTC
TRBD2	TRBV6-5	-	TRBJ2-1	CASMREGLREQFF	TGTGCCAGCATGAGGGAGGGCCTTCGGGAGCAGTTCTTC
TRBD1	TRBV10-1	-	TRBJ2-7	CASTPDRTYEQYF	TGCGCCAGCACCCCGGACAGGACCTACGAGCAGTACTTC
-	TRBV11-2	-	TRBJ1-5	CASSLEYGDDQPQHF	TGTGCCAGCAGCTTAGAATATGGGGATGATCAGCCCCAGCATTTT
-	TRBV15	-	TRBJ2-5	CATSGKETQYF	TGTGCCACCAGCGGAAAAGAGACCCAGTACTTC
-	TRBV27	-	TRBJ1-5	CASSLGGGPQHF	TGTGCCAGCAGTTTAGGGGGGGGGCCCCAGCATTTT
TRBD1	TRBV2	-	TRBJ1-6	CASRFPTGGNSPLHF	TGTGCCAGCAGATTCCCGACAGGGGGTAATTCACCCCTCCACTTT
-	TRBV28	-	TRBJ1-5	CASSRDFNQPQHF	TGTGCCAGCAGCCGGGATTTCAATCAGCCCCAGCATTTT
-	TRBV5-6	-	TRBJ1-2	CASSAYGTVYGYTF	TGTGCCAGCAGCGCGTACGGGACTGTCTATGGCTACACCTTC
TRBD1	TRBV28	-	TRBJ2-5	CASQDRALGKTQYF	TGTGCCAGCCAGGACAGGGCTCTGGGAAAGACCCAGTACTTC
-	TRBV6-5	once	TRBJ2-7	CASSYSRGWYEQYF	TGTGCCAGCAGTTACTCGAGGGGGTGGTACGAGCAGTACTTC
-	TRBV6-5	-	TRBJ2-7	CASALSGGGPVEQYF	TGTGCCAGCGCTCTTTCAGGGGGAGGGCCGGTCGAGCAGTACTTC
-	TRBV12-3/TRBV12-4	once	TRBJ1-3	CASTASSGNTIYF	TGTGCCAGCACCGCAAGCTCTGGAAACACCATATATTTT
-	TRBV5-4	-	TRBJ1-4	CASSLGTEDNEKLFF	TGTGCCAGCAGCTTGGGGACAGAGGATAATGAAAAACTGTTTTTT
-	TRBV2	-	TRBJ1-1	CASSEAHLNTEAFF	TGTGCCAGCAGTGAAGCGCACTTGAACACTGAAGCTTTCTTT
-	TRBV9	-	TRBJ2-3	CASSAITGRASDTQYF	TGTGCCAGCAGTGCTATTACGGGGCGGGCTTCAGATACGCAGTATTTT
TRBD2	TRBV2	once	TRBJ2-1	CASSRLAGVTNEQFF	TGTGCCAGCAGCCGCCTAGCGGGAGTTACCAATGAGCAGTTCTTC
TRBD1	TRBV29-1	-	TRBJ1-4	CSVEERVRDREKKLFF	TGCAGCGTTGAAGAGAGGGTCCGGGACAGGGAGAAGAAACTGTTTTTT
-	TRBV3-1/TRBV3-2	-	TRBJ2-7	CASSQGPSDEQYF	TGTGCCAGCAGCCAAGGACCGAGTGACGAGCAGTACTTC
-	TRBV5-1	once	TRBJ2-1	CASSISASSYNEQFF	TGCGCCAGCAGCATTAGCGCGAGCTCCTACAATGAGCAGTTCTTC
-	TRBV11-2	-	TRBJ2-3	CASSPSGWGTDTQYF	TGTGCCAGCAGCCCCTCCGGGTGGGGCACAGATACGCAGTATTTT
TRBD2	TRBV6-5	-	TRBJ2-1	CASSYGAGRAYNEQFF	TGTGCCAGCAGTTACGGAGCCGGGAGGGCCTACAATGAGCAGTTCTTC
-	TRBV6-5	-	TRBJ1-6	CASSYIGPPRSPLHF	TGTGCCAGCAGTTACATCGGGCCCCCGAGGTCACCCCTCCACTTT
TRBD1	TRBV19	-	TRBJ1-5	CASSAAQGAGNQPQHF	TGTGCCAGTAGTGCTGCACAGGGGGCCGGCAATCAGCCCCAGCATTTT
-	TRBV6-4	-	TRBJ2-5	CASSEEAGMETQYF	TGTGCCAGCAGTGAGGAGGCCGGGATGGAGACCCAGTACTTC
-	TRBV7-8	-	TRBJ1-2	CASSLGRNRAGSQKSYTF	TGTGCCAGCAGCTTAGGGCGGAACAGGGCAGGGAGCCAAAAGAGCTACACCTTC
TRBD2	TRBV5-1	-	TRBJ2-1	CASSLVYGRATGEQFF	TGCGCCAGCAGCTTGGTCTACGGGAGGGCGACCGGGGAGCAGTTCTTC
-	TRBV5-1	-	TRBJ1-1	CASNREGTSEAFF	TGCGCCAGCAATCGGGAGGGGACCTCTGAAGCTTTCTTT
-	TRBV5-1	-	TRBJ2-7	CASSLTGTPDYEQYF	TGCGCCAGCAGCCTTACCGGGACACCAGACTACGAGCAGTACTTC
-	TRBV19	-	TRBJ2-1	CASSFTGSPGSEQFF	TGTGCCAGTAGTTTCACAGGGTCTCCTGGCAGTGAGCAGTTCTTC
-	TRBV14	-	TRBJ1-6	CASSQSRPAAYNSPLHF	TGTGCCAGCAGCCAATCTCGACCTGCCGCCTATAATTCACCCCTCCACTTT
-	TRBV30	-	TRBJ1-5	CAWSGYRVFQPQHF	TGTGCCTGGAGTGGATACAGGGTTTTTCAGCCCCAGCATTTT
-	TRBV19	-	TRBJ2-1	CASRGYNEQFF	TGTGCCAGCAGGGGCTACAATGAGCAGTTCTTC
TRBD1	TRBV5-4	-	TRBJ1-1	CASSPDRLEAFF	TGTGCCAGCAGCCCGGACAGGCTTGAAGCTTTCTTT
-	TRBV27	-	TRBJ2-1	CASSVWLALGEQFF	TGTGCCAGCAGTGTATGGTTAGCCCTCGGTGAGCAGTTCTTC
TRBD1	TRBV5-5	-	TRBJ2-1	CASSNSDRGFNEQFF	TGTGCCAGCAGCAACTCGGACAGGGGATTCAATGAGCAGTTCTTC
-	TRBV5-8	once	TRBJ2-1	CASSPIANEQFF	TGTGCCAGCAGCCCTATAGCAAATGAGCAGTTCTTC
TRBD1	TRBV28	-	TRBJ1-1	CATKQGVFGAFF	TGTGCCACCAAACAGGGGGTGTTCGGAGCTTTCTTT
TRBD2	TRBV2	-	TRBJ2-3	CASRETSGSSDTQYF	TGTGCCAGTAGAGAGACTAGCGGGAGTTCCGATACGCAGTATTTT
-	TRBV5-1	-	TRBJ1-5	CASSLGRGTGGISNQPQHF	TGCGCCAGCAGCTTGGGTAGAGGGACGGGGGGAATCAGCAATCAGCCCCAGCATTTT
TRBD1	TRBV28	-	TRBJ1-5	CASSLPRTGLSQPQHF	TGTGCCAGCAGTTTACCCCGGACAGGTTTAAGTCAGCCCCAGCATTTT
-	TRBV28	once	TRBJ1-5	CASSLTLPRGNQPQHF	TGTGCCAGCAGTCTAACACTCCCCAGGGGCAATCAGCCCCAGCATTTT
-	TRBV9	-	TRBJ2-2	CASIPGTENTGELFF	TGTGCCAGCATCCCCGGGACGGAGAACACCGGGGAGCTGTTTTTT
-	TRBV3-1/TRBV3-2	-	TRBJ2-7	CASSPSSYEQYF	TGTGCCAGCAGCCCCAGCTCCTACGAGCAGTACTTC
-	TRBV3-1/TRBV3-2	-	TRBJ2-1	CASSQARGSYNEQFF	TGTGCCAGCAGCCAAGCCAGGGGATCCTACAATGAGCAGTTCTTC
-	TRBV5-1	-	TRBJ2-2	CASSFAGELFF	TGCGCCAGCAGCTTCGCCGGGGAGCTGTTTTTT
-	TRBV2	-	TRBJ1-2	CASSSNLYYGYTF	TGTGCCAGCAGTTCAAATCTCTACTATGGCTACACCTTC
-	TRBV4-1	-	TRBJ1-6	CASNRDSGSPLHF	TGCGCCAGCAACCGGGACTCCGGATCACCCCTCCACTTT
-	TRBV6-4	-	TRBJ2-5	CASSEWADQETQYF	TGTGCCAGCAGTGAGTGGGCGGACCAAGAGACCCAGTACTTC